This TCR beta chain emerged from a study of T cells in narcolepsy. Overall study: Enrolled donors included narcolepsy type 1 or type 2 patients and healthy controls. General study results and limits: Reportedly, autoreactive clonotypes were serially detected in patients' blood but not controls'. Autoreactive HCRT-specific and TRIB2-specific clonotypes were marked in same-patient CSF-versus-blood CD4+ comparisons. No autoreactive T cell clone sequences appeared in some memory CD4+ repertoires.

Worth noting for this clone: The antigen is unknown.

Libraries were prepared by immunoSEQ multiplex PCR; TCRdb keeps only in-frame clonotypes and omits some of them. The table shows 25,000 to 30,000 clones, with approximately 89% occurring only once. Trimming removed 5 bases from V and 4 bases from J; junction bases left unmatched: 4. CDR3 length equals 14 residues. Per the germline V gene, CDR1 is SGHVS and CDR2 is FQNEAQ. The source is a human donor in good health. Sequencing was carried out using memory (CD45RA-) CD4+ T cells from blood. The chain couples TRBV7-8 to TRBJ2-7, with 11 bases that match TRBD1. The CDR3 nucleotides read TGTGCCAGCAGCCTCGGACAGGGGGCGTACGAGCAGTACTTC. Protein product: CASSLGQGAYEQYF.